The rows below give T cell receptor beta chains drawn from one sample of a study of neurological immune-mediated disorders. One entry per CDR3 protein results from TCRdb running MiXCR on the 5' RACE reads. The table includes some 60,000 distinct CDR3 sequences, roughly 10% detected once. The sample consisted of PBMCs. These receptors were obtained from a man aged 25 to 40 in good health. Both conserved end residues are part of each CDR3. The D gene is left open where the match is weak. Expanded clones get a size class; other rows say once, few or many, or leave the size out.

V	size	J	D	CDR3	DNA
TRBV28	NA	TRBJ2-3	TRBD1	CASRAGQGLLSTDTQYF	TGTGCCAGCAGAGCTGGACAGGGACTTCTAAGCACAGATACGCAGTATTTT
TRBV27	many	TRBJ1-5	NA	CASSFLGLGNQPQHF	TGTGCCAGCAGTTTCTTGGGGTTGGGCAATCAGCCCCAGCATTTT
TRBV5-1	many	TRBJ2-5	TRBD1	CASSPGTEETQYF	TGCGCCAGCAGCCCAGGGACAGAAGAGACCCAGTACTTC
TRBV24-1	NA	TRBJ2-1	TRBD2	CATSDPGEGPYNEQFF	TGTGCCACCAGTGATCCGGGGGAGGGCCCCTACAATGAGCAGTTCTTC
TRBV20-1	NA	TRBJ2-5	TRBD1	CSARIEGAQETQYF	TGCAGTGCTAGGATCGAGGGGGCACAAGAGACCCAGTACTTC
TRBV5-1	many	TRBJ2-1	NA	CASSLMGLSYNEQFF	TGCGCCAGCAGCTTAATGGGCCTCTCCTACAATGAGCAGTTCTTC
TRBV29-1	once	TRBJ2-1	TRBD2	CSGRAGGSYNEQFF	TGCAGTGGGAGAGCGGGGGGAAGCTACAATGAGCAGTTCTTC
TRBV9	many	TRBJ2-3	TRBD2	CASSVPTSERTDTQYF	TGTGCCAGCAGCGTTCCGACTAGCGAGCGAACAGATACGCAGTATTTT
TRBV5-1	many	TRBJ1-1	TRBD1	CASSRAGTEYEAFF	TGCGCCAGCAGCCGGGCCGGGACAGAATATGAAGCTTTCTTT
TRBV29-1	many	TRBJ2-1	NA	CSVDGGSETDLFF	TGCAGCGTTGATGGTGGTAGCGAGACAGACTTGTTCTTC
TRBV12-3/TRBV12-4	few	TRBJ1-5	NA	CASSWGGLGSNQPQHF	TGTGCCAGCAGTTGGGGAGGGTTGGGGAGCAATCAGCCCCAGCATTTT
TRBV7-6	many	TRBJ2-1	TRBD2	CASSSNSGRGYNEQFF	TGTGCCAGCAGCTCTAATAGCGGGAGGGGGTACAATGAGCAGTTCTTC
TRBV14	many	TRBJ2-7	NA	CASSRSGPAQGQYF	TGTGCCAGCAGCCGTTCCGGGCCAGCACAGGGGCAGTACTTC
TRBV28	many	TRBJ2-5	NA	CASSLLQPKTQETQYF	TGTGCCAGCAGTTTATTACAGCCGAAAACTCAAGAGACCCAGTACTTC
TRBV20-1	many	TRBJ1-2	NA	CSARAGGAFYGYTF	TGCAGTGCTAGAGCCGGGGGCGCATTCTATGGCTACACCTTC
TRBV25-1	NA	TRBJ2-1	NA	CDRSESGISSYNEQFF	TGTGACAGAAGTGAATCTGGGATAAGCTCCTACAATGAGCAGTTCTTC
TRBV6-5	many	TRBJ2-2	NA	CASSWGGELFF	TGTGCCAGCAGTTGGGGCGGGGAGCTGTTTTTT
TRBV29-1	many	TRBJ1-3	NA	CSVVTPGNTIYF	TGCAGCGTTGTAACTCCCGGAAACACCATATATTTT
TRBV14	many	TRBJ1-2	TRBD1	CASSQVGDRDRDYTF	TGTGCCAGCAGCCAAGTGGGGGACAGGGACCGGGACTACACCTTC
TRBV27	many	TRBJ2-2	NA	CASSLSWGNSANTGELFF	TGTGCCAGCAGTTTATCTTGGGGCAACAGCGCGAACACCGGGGAGCTGTTTTTT
TRBV5-1	many	TRBJ2-2	TRBD2	CASTRSGLADSTGELFF	TGCGCCAGCACCCGGTCGGGGCTAGCGGACTCCACCGGGGAGCTGTTTTTT
TRBV20-1	many	TRBJ1-4	NA	CSAAEVGTGKLFF	TGCAGTGCTGCTGAAGTTGGAACTGGAAAACTGTTTTTT
TRBV5-1	many	TRBJ2-3	TRBD1	CASSRDRETDTQYF	TGCGCCAGCAGCCGGGACAGGGAGACAGATACGCAGTATTTT
TRBV29-1	many	TRBJ2-1	TRBD1	CSVPLGGTGGYNEQFF	TGCAGCGTCCCTTTAGGGGGGACAGGGGGCTACAATGAGCAGTTCTTC